Listed below are T cell receptor beta chains from one sample, sequenced in a study of beta chain features in type 1 diabetes. Measured with immunoSEQ multiplex PCR; TCRdb has only the in-frame clones, and not every one. The sample has roughly 300,000 clones, around 15% seen once. The sequencing input was central memory CD4+ T cells from blood. The origin of the receptors is a man aged 25-40 years in good health. The CDR3 runs from the conserved cysteine through the conserved F or W. A D gene is named only where the DNA matches it firmly. Clone size appears in some rows only: once, few, many, or a class for an expanded clone.

17	TRBD1	TRBV19	TRBJ1-2	-	TGTGCCAGTAGTCCCATCGCCTCCGGGACAGGGACCTATGGCTACACCTTC	CASSPIASGTGTYGYTF
16	TRBD1	TRBV11-3	TRBJ2-3	many	TGTGCCAGCAGCTGGGGACAGGGACTTTACACAGATACGCAGTATTTT	CASSWGQGLYTDTQYF
16	TRBD2	TRBV28	TRBJ2-1	few	TGTGCCAGCAGTTTATTAGGGACTAGCGGATACAATGAGCAGTTCTTC	CASSLLGTSGYNEQFF
15	-	TRBV11-2	TRBJ2-3	few	TGTGCCAGCAGCCCCAACCCGGGGGGCACAGATACGCAGTATTTT	CASSPNPGGTDTQYF
16	TRBD1	TRBV7-2	TRBJ2-2	few	TGTGCCAGCAGCGTGGCGGGACAGGCCTACACCGGGGAGCTGTTTTTT	CASSVAGQAYTGELFF
15	TRBD1	TRBV5-4	TRBJ1-2	-	TGTGCCAGCAGCTTGGGAGGACAGGGGAGATATGGCTACACCTTC	CASSLGGQGRYGYTF
13	-	TRBV7-8	TRBJ1-1	-	TGTGCCAGCAGCTTAAACGCGGACACTGAAGCTTTCTTT	CASSLNADTEAFF
16	-	TRBV27	TRBJ1-4	few	TGTGCCAGCAGTTTATCGATTCCGGGGTTGAGAGAAAAACTGTTTTTT	CASSLSIPGLREKLFF
13	-	TRBV10-3	TRBJ2-4	many	TGTGCCTCCCGACGGGCCGAAAAAAACATTCAGTACTTC	CASRRAEKNIQYF
14	-	TRBV29-1	TRBJ1-2	many	TGCAGCGTCGATTCCCACCGGGCCCGAGGAGGCTACACCTTC	CSVDSHRARGGYTF
15	TRBD1	TRBV15	TRBJ2-1	-	TGTGCCACCAGCAGAACGGGACAGGGCTCTAATGAGCAGTTCTTC	CATSRTGQGSNEQFF